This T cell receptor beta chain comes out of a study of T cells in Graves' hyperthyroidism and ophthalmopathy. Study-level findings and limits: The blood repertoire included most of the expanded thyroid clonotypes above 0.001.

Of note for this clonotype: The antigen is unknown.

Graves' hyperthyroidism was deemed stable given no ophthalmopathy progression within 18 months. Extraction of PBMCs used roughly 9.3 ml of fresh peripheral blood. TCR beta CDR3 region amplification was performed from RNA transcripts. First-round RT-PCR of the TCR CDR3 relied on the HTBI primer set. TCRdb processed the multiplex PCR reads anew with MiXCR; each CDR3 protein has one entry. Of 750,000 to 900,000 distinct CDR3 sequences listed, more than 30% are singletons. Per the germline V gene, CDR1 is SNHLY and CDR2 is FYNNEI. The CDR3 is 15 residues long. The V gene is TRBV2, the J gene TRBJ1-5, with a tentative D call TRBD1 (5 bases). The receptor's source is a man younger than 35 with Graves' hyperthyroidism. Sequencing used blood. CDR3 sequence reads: CARDRGDRSNQPQHF. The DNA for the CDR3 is TGTGCTAGAGATCGGGGGGACCGGAGCAATCAGCCCCAGCATTTT.